This TCR beta chain was obtained from a study of shared clonotypes between healthy human individuals. Study-level results: The authors expected sequencing depth to affect clonotype sharing among donors.

Sequencing used immunoSEQ multiplex PCR; TCRdb keeps in-frame clones, though not all of them. The sample carries 600,000 to 700,000 clones, more than 70% recorded once. This clone was counted many times. Antigen: not known. Additional DNA sequences in this sample encode the identical CDR3. This CDR3 has 15 amino acids. Trimming pared 5 bases from V and 0 bases from J, leaving 12 bases between. CDR1 is SGHTA and CDR2 is FQGNSA in the germline V gene. Sequences were obtained from memory CD4+ T cells sorted from blood. The subset denotes: CD45RA-negative fraction. The source is a woman aged 25 to 39 in good health. The chain combines TRBV7-2 with TRBJ2-3; tentative D call: TRBD2 (5 bases). The CDR3 loop is CASSLDYLSTDTQYF. CDR3 DNA sequence: TGTGCCAGCAGCCTAGACTACCTTAGCACAGATACGCAGTATTTT.